The present entry profiles one T cell receptor beta chain with its context. Its antigen remains unidentified. The sequencing template was cDNA reverse transcribed from extracted RNA. Profiling relied on immunoSEQ multiplex PCR, and the TCRdb table lists in-frame clones only, not all of them. Altogether 79,000 or so clones are present, approximately 64% being singletons, with the ten largest covering around a quarter. Documented treatment: oral pan-JAK inhibitor, 5-10 mg twice daily. This record comes from a study of CD8+ T cells in alopecia areata. Findings and limits, study-wide: Sequencing of scalp samples also captures resident alphabeta T cells of normal skin. It was lesional scalp, especially alopecia totalis/universalis, that showed higher clonality than normal scalp.

This clonotype was sampled from a human donor with alopecia areata. The sample here was CD8+ T cells sorted from blood, taken at week 24, from a patient treated with tofacitinib.

The CDR3 reads CASSQELGYVYGYTF. The CDR3 region has the DNA TGCGCCAGCAGCCAAGAGTTGGGTTATGTCTATGGCTACACCTTC. The chain links TRBV4-1 to TRBJ1-2; D remains unclear. V was trimmed by 0 bases and J by 4 bases, leaving 12 bases between them. This CDR3 comprises 15 residues. Germline lookup yields CDR1 MGHRA and CDR2 YSYEKL.